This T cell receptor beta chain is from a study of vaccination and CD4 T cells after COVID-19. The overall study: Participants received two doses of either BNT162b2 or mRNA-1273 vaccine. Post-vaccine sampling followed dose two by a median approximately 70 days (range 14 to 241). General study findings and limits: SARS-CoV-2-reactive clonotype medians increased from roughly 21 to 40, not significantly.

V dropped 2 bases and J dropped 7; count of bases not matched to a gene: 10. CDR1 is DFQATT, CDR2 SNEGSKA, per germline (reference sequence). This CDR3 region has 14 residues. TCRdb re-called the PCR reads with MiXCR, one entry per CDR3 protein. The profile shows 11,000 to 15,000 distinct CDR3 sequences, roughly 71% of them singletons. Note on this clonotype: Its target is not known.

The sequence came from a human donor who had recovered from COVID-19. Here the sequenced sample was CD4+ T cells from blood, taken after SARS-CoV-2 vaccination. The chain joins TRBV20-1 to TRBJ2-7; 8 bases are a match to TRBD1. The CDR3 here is CSARLTTGEWEQYF. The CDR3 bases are TGCAGTGCTAGACTGACGACAGGGGAGTGGGAGCAGTACTTC.